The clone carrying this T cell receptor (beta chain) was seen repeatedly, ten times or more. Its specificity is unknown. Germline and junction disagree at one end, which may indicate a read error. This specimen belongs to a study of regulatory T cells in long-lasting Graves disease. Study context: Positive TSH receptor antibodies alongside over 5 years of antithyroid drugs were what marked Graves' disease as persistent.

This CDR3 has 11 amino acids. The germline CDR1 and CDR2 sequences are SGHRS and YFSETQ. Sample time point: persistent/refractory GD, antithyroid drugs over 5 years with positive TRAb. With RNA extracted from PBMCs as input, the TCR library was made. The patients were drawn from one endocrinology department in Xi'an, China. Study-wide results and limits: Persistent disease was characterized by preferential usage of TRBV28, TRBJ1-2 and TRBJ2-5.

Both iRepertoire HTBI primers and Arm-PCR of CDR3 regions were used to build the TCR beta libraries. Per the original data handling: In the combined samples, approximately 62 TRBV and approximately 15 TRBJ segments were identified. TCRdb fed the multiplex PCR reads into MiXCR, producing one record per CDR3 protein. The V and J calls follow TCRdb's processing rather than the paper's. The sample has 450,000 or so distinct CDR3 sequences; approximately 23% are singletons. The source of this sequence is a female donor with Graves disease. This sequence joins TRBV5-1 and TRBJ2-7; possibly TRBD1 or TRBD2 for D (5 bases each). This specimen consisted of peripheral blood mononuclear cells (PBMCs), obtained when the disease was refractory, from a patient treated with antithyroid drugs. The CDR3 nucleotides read TGTGCCAGCAGTGAGGGGTACGAGCAGTACTTC. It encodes CASSEGYEQYF.